This T cell receptor beta chain originates from a study of shared clonotypes between healthy human individuals. Overall study context: Researchers assigned three CD4 naive, three CD4 memory, two CD8 naive and one CD8 memory plate to each donor.

In the case of this clone: The target antigen is unknown.

This CDR3 has 15 amino acids. The germline CDR1 and CDR2 sequences are SEHNR and FQNEAQ (reference sequence). The ends were cut back, 5 bases at V and 4 bases at J, with 15 bases in the middle. The naive CD8 population came from CD45RO-negative cells selected for CCR7, without terminally differentiated effector memory CD45RA+ cells. Study results and caveats: In general, naive subsets displayed greater estimated richness than memory subsets did. Naive CD4 clonotype sharing across a few donors was approximately 5%. Clonotypes not shared had lower generation probabilities than those common to all four donors.

Repertoires were generated with immunoSEQ multiplex PCR, while TCRdb's copy carries only in-frame clones and drops some. The sample yields about 1.9 million clones, about 93% seen once. The receptor comes from a man aged 18 to 30 in good health. Some clones in this sample may be carry-over from other donors' samples. The V and J genes are TRBV7-9 and TRBJ2-1, with D maybe TRBD2 (6 bases). Sequenced material: naive CD8+ T cells from PBMCs. In DNA, the CDR3 is TGTGCCAGCAGCCCGGGGAGCGGGCTTTACAATGAGCAGTTCTTC. Protein: CASSPGSGLYNEQFF. Full variable domain (missing parts from reference TRBV7-9 and TRBJ2-1): DTGVSQNPRHKITKRGQNVTFRCDPISEHNRLYWYRQTLGQGPEFLTYFQNEAQLEKSRLLSDRFSAERPKGSFSTLEIQRTEQGDSAMYLCASSPGSGLYNEQFFGPGTRLTVL.